This TCR beta chain came from a study of blood T cell repertoires in COVID-19. Turning to the study itself: Researchers got acute and convalescent COVID-19 samples from the United States, Italy and Spain. PBMCs, B-cell-depleted T cells, or T cells were the source of the cDNA or gDNA that made up the material.

Looked up from germline, CDR1 is LNHDA and CDR2 is SQIVND (reference sequence). The length of the CDR3 is 15 residues. V dropped 3 bases and J dropped 7; count of bases not matched to a gene: 8. In the authors' methods: How many nucleated cells were present was estimated from reference gene primer amplification. Sequencing was performed with immunoSEQ multiplex PCR; in TCRdb, only in-frame clones are kept and a portion is missing. That table is the source of V, J and clone size, and D and trimming were worked out from the DNA. The data contain approximately 88,000 clones, roughly 82% of them singletons.

This clonotype originated in a woman over 75 with active or convalescent COVID-19. J is TRBJ2-1 and V is TRBV19, with 8 bases identical to TRBD2. The sequencing input was peripheral blood. The CDR3 sequence: CASSIQRGLGNEQFF. CDR3 nucleotides: TGTGCCAGTAGTATTCAGCGGGGGTTAGGAAATGAGCAGTTCTTC.